This T cell receptor beta chain was sequenced during a study of CD8 T cells in Susac syndrome. Random hexamers served to reverse transcribe roughly 0.5 to 1 ug RNA. TCRdb used MiXCR to reprocess the immunoSEQ multiplex PCR reads, holding one entry per CDR3 protein. Of 27,000 or so distinct CDR3 sequences listed, about 95% are singletons. The CDR3 sequence is 18 residues long. Germline CDR1 is LGHNT and CDR2 is FRNRAP. The trim removed 7 bases at V and 0 bases at J, leaving 13 bases unmatched. The sample was CD8+ T cells from PBMCs. The gene calls are TRBV12-5 and TRBJ2-7; 12 nucleotides agree with TRBD2. The sequence was obtained from a human donor in good health. The CDR3, as DNA: TGTGCTAGTGCCCGCGGAGGACTAGCGGGGCCCTTCTCCTACGAGCAGTACTTC. This sequence encodes CASARGGLAGPFSYEQYF.